These 15 T cell receptor beta chains share one sample of origin, sequenced in a study of T cells after yellow fever vaccination. TCRdb ran MiXCR on the 5' RACE reads and lists one entry per CDR3 protein. The table lists 150,000 to 200,000 distinct CDR3 sequences, approximately 11% of them singletons, with about 40% in the top ten. Specimen: CD8+ T cells sorted from PBMCs, collected 15 days after the yellow fever booster vaccination. These receptor sequences come from a man aged 18-30 years who received the YFV17D yellow fever vaccine.

This chain connects TRBV7-9 to TRBJ2-1; D is possibly TRBD1 or TRBD2 (5 bases each). The CDR3 runs to 14 residues. CDR1 is SEHNR, CDR2 FQNEAQ, per germline (reference sequence). V lost 5 bases, J lost 6 bases, and 14 bases lay in between. The CDR3 region is CASSGRRGLNEQFF. The CDR3 DNA follows: TGTGCCAGCAGCGGACGCCGGGGCCTCAATGAGCAGTTCTTC.

This clonotype was seen more than once but under ten times. The chain links TRBV2 to TRBJ2-2; 7 nucleotides agree with TRBD1. Germline V gene sequence: CDR1 SNHLY, CDR2 FYNNEI. The CDR3 is 15 residues long. After removal of 8 bases from V and 0 bases from J, the junction contained 6 bases not matched to a gene. The CDR3: CASRKGAPNTGELFF. The CDR3 region has the DNA TGTGCCAGCCGAAAGGGGGCCCCGAACACCGGGGAGCTGTTTTTT.

The CDR3 nucleotides are TGTGCCGCCGGCCAGGGGGCGGGTGAGCAGTTCTTC. The encoded protein is CAAGQGAGEQFF. The chain links TRBV6-1 to TRBJ2-1, with TRBD1 matching over 8 bases. This CDR3 is 12 amino acids long. Trimming at V came to 11 bases and at J to 9 bases, leaving 9 bases not matched to a gene. Per germline, CDR1 MNHNS and CDR2 SASEGT.

V is TRBV30 and J is TRBJ2-1; the D is unclear. Germline V gene lookup returns CDR1 GTSNPN and CDR2 SVGIG (reference sequence). V was shortened by 0 bases and J by 10 bases, with 7 bases between the two germline ends. The CDR3 has 11 residues. CDR3 coding DNA: TGTGCCTGGAGTGTGATGGGGGAGCAGTTCTTC. Protein product: CAWSVMGEQFF.

The sample holds many counts of this clonotype. The rearrangement joins TRBV9 to TRBJ1-1; D unclear. The germline CDR1 and CDR2 sequences are SGDLS and YYNGEE. The V end lost 4 bases, the J end lost 6 bases, and 16 bases lay between the germline ends. This CDR3 contains 14 residues. The CDR3 reads CASSPQEGGPEAFF. The CDR3 bases are TGTGCCAGCAGCCCCCAGGAAGGAGGACCTGAAGCTTTCTTT.

This clonotype appeared a few times. The rearrangement joins TRBV27 to TRBJ1-5; 9 bases agree with TRBD1. Germline V gene lookup returns CDR1 MNHEY and CDR2 SMNVEV (reference sequence). The CDR3 runs 14 residues. V was clipped by 5 bases and J by 7 bases; unmatched bases: 6. The CDR3: CASSPGQGGQPQHF. DNA of the CDR3: TGTGCCAGCAGTCCGGGACAGGGAGGGCAGCCCCAGCATTTT.

This sequence joins TRBV10-3 and TRBJ2-2; 7 bases agree with TRBD1. Germline CDR1 and CDR2: ENHRY and SYGVKD. The CDR3 totals 14 residues. V shed 6 bases, J shed 5 bases, and the junction held 6 bases outside the gene matches. CDR3 residues: CAISAGTETGELFF. CDR3 coding DNA: TGTGCCATCAGCGCCGGGACAGAGACCGGGGAGCTGTTTTTT.

This clonotype was detected only a few times. The CDR3 region has the DNA TGCAGTGCTAGAGTTCCTATACAGGGTACCTACAATGAGCAGTTCTTC. Its protein is CSARVPIQGTYNEQFF. This chain links TRBV20-1 with TRBJ2-1, with D maybe TRBD1 (6 bases). CDR3 length equals 16 residues. V lost 1 base to trimming and J lost 2 bases, with 15 bases between them. Looked up from germline, CDR1 is DFQATT and CDR2 is SNEGSKA (reference sequence).

V usage is TRBV7-9 and J usage is TRBJ1-2; D is possibly TRBD1 (6 bases). V lost 10 bases to trimming and J lost 4 bases, with 16 bases between them. The CDR3 consists of 13 residues. From germline, CDR1 is SEHNR and CDR2 FQNEAQ (reference sequence). CDR3 amino acids: CAIEGGDPYGYTF. The CDR3 DNA follows: TGTGCCATTGAGGGGGGAGACCCCTATGGCTACACCTTC.

This clonotype turned up a few times. This sequence joins TRBV15 and TRBJ2-7, with a tentative D call TRBD1 (6 bases). The germline CDR1 and CDR2 sequences are LNHNV and YYDKDF (reference sequence). Trimming took 1 base from V and 2 from J, leaving 18 bases between them. The CDR3 extends over 17 amino acids. CDR3 coding DNA: TGTGCCACCAGCAGAGTAGGACCTGGGACACCTCCCTACGAGCAGTACTTC. Its protein is CATSRVGPGTPPYEQYF.

The chain recombines TRBV5-6 with TRBJ2-7; no clear D. CDR1 is SGHDT and CDR2 is YYEEEE in the germline V gene. The V end lost 2 bases, the J end lost 3 bases, and 12 bases lay between the germline ends. The CDR3 totals 14 residues. This CDR3 is CASSFDGVYYEQYF. The CDR3 DNA reads as TGTGCCAGCAGCTTCGACGGAGTCTACTACGAGCAGTACTTC.

This clonotype came up many times. The rearrangement joins TRBV24-1 to TRBJ2-1; D might be TRBD2 (6 bases). The germline V gene has CDR1 KGHDR and CDR2 SFDVKD. V shed 4 bases and J shed 10 bases, with 16 bases lying between them. This CDR3 is 14 amino acids long. CDR3 loop: CATSDFGGDEEQFF. CDR3 in DNA: TGTGCCACCAGTGACTTCGGAGGGGACGAGGAGCAGTTCTTC.

This clonotype was counted ten times or more. The rearrangement joins TRBV5-5 to TRBJ1-1; a possible D gene is TRBD1 (5 bases). Germline CDR1 is SGHKS and CDR2 is YYEKEE (reference sequence). The CDR3 is made up of 12 amino acids. V was shortened by 3 bases and J by 8 bases, with 11 bases between the two germline ends. The CDR3 nucleotides read TGTGCCAGCAGCTATGGGACTGCCGAAGCTTTCTTT. Translated, it gives CASSYGTAEAFF.

This chain links TRBV7-8 with TRBJ2-3; no reliable D call. The CDR3 contains 16 residues. From germline, CDR1 is SGHVS and CDR2 FQNEAQ. V gave up 4 bases and J gave up 5 bases, with 19 bases separating them. The CDR3 DNA reads TGTGCCAGCAGCTCGCATGCACGCGGCGCGAAAGATACGCAGTATTTT. It yields the protein CASSSHARGAKDTQYF.

This chain links TRBV28 with TRBJ2-6; no firm D call. The CDR3 is 14 amino acids. V gave up 8 bases and J gave up 0 bases, with 8 bases separating them. Germline V gene data show CDR1 as MDHEN and CDR2 as SYDVKM. For the CDR3, the DNA is TGTGCCAGCGTTGACGGCTCTGGGGCCAACGTCCTGACTTTC. Translated, it gives CASVDGSGANVLTF.